This entry lists 19 T cell receptor beta chains sequenced from one sample in a study of cytomegalovirus exposure and HLA in healthy donors. The assay was immunoSEQ multiplex PCR, and TCRdb's table has in-frame clones only and misses some. The sample holds 55,000 to 80,000 clones, approximately 93% seen once. The sample comprised PBMCs. All receptors come from a man between 18 and 35 years old in good health and CMV-seropositive.

The chain uses TRBV4-1 and TRBJ1-5; TRBD1 matches at 10 bases. Germline CDR1 is MGHRA and CDR2 is YSYEKL. Trimming removed 3 bases from V and 4 bases from J; junction bases left unmatched: 15. The CDR3 consists of 19 residues. The CDR3 region is CASSQGQMSDRGLNQPQHF. CDR3 DNA: TGCGCCAGCAGCCAGGGCCAGATGAGTGACAGGGGGCTGAATCAGCCCCAGCATTTT.

The chain carries TRBV5-1 and TRBJ2-2; D perhaps matches TRBD2 (6 bases). Germline lookup yields CDR1 SGHRS and CDR2 YFSETQ. The CDR3 has 15 amino acids. Trimming left V 5 bases short and J 5 bases short, with 16 bases between. The CDR3 reads CASRRDPRGTGELFF. Here the CDR3 DNA reads TGCGCCAGCAGACGAGACCCACGGGGGACCGGGGAGCTGTTTTTT.

The CDR3 loop is CASSLVLAGGPGNETQYF. The CDR3, as DNA: TGTGCCAGCAGCTTGGTCCTAGCGGGAGGGCCGGGGAATGAGACCCAGTACTTC. The rearrangement joins TRBV5-6 to TRBJ2-5; 12 nucleotides match TRBD2. CDR1 is SGHDT, CDR2 YYEEEE, per germline. V gave up 0 bases and J gave up 5 bases; unmatched junction bases: 11. The CDR3 sequence is 18 residues long.

This chain connects TRBV7-8 to TRBJ2-1, with D possibly matching TRBD2 (6 bases). The CDR3 runs to 17 residues. V shed 1 base and J shed 4 bases, with 17 bases lying between them. Per the germline V gene, CDR1 is SGHVS and CDR2 is FQNEAQ. In DNA form, the CDR3 reads TGTGCCAGCAGCTTAGAGATTGGGACTCAGCAATACAATGAGCAGTTCTTC. Its translation is CASSLEIGTQQYNEQFF.

The chain couples TRBV5-1 to TRBJ2-6, with TRBD1 as a possible D gene (6 bases). Germline CDR1 and CDR2: SGHRS and YFSETQ. The CDR3 consists of 15 residues. V was clipped by 2 bases and J by 2 bases, with 8 bases between them. DNA of the CDR3: TGCGCCAGCAGCTTACAGGGTGCTGGGGCCAACGTCCTGACTTTC. Residues: CASSLQGAGANVLTF.

The chain links TRBV18 to TRBJ2-3, with 7 bases aligning to TRBD2. The trim removed 3 bases at V and 14 bases at J, leaving 14 bases unmatched. The CDR3 length is 14 residues. Germline CDR1 reads KGHSH; CDR2 reads LQKENI. CDR3 DNA: TGTGCCAGCTCACCTTTGAACGCGGGGGAAACGGTGTATTTT. Protein sequence: CASSPLNAGETVYF.

The chain employs TRBV2 and TRBJ2-7, with 10 bases identical to TRBD2. V lost 6 bases to trimming and J lost 3 bases; unmatched junction nucleotides: 8. The germline gives CDR1 SNHLY, CDR2 FYNNEI. The CDR3 totals 15 residues. CDR3 loop: CASRELAGSIYEQYF. The CDR3 DNA follows: TGTGCCAGCAGAGAACTAGCGGGAAGTATCTACGAGCAGTACTTC.

The J gene is TRBJ1-5, the V gene TRBV2; D unresolved. V was trimmed by 5 bases and J by 4 bases, leaving 9 bases between them. CDR3 length: 13 amino acids. In germline, CDR1 is SNHLY, CDR2 FYNNEI. CDR3 bases: TGTGCCAGCAGTAAAATCAGGAATCAGCCCCAGCATTTT. Amino acid sequence: CASSKIRNQPQHF.

The genes are TRBV13 and TRBJ2-5; tentatively, D is TRBD2 (5 bases). There are 14 residues in the CDR3. Germline V CDR1 and CDR2: PRHDT, FYEKMQ (reference sequence). V lost 3 bases and J 4 bases, leaving 12 bases between the germline ends. As DNA, the CDR3 is TGTGCCAGCAGCTTGCGGGCTGAGCGAGAGACCCAGTACTTC. Translated, it gives CASSLRAERETQYF.

This clone has a single count. V is TRBV5-8 and J is TRBJ2-5, with 12 bases matching TRBD2. Germline V gene data show CDR1 as SGHTS and CDR2 as YDEGEE. Trimming took 4 bases from V and 4 from J; bases not matched to a gene: 11. The CDR3 spans 17 residues. CDR3 DNA sequence: TGTGCCAGCAGCGTTGGGGCTAGCGGGGGGGGTCGAGAGACCCAGTACTTC. Amino acid sequence: CASSVGASGGGRETQYF.

The gene calls are TRBV7-2 and TRBJ2-5; possible D gene TRBD2, 5 bases. The germline V gene has CDR1 SGHTA and CDR2 FQGNSA. Deletions cut 7 bases from V and 4 bases from J, with 16 bases between. This CDR3 is built from 14 residues. As DNA, the CDR3 is TGTGCCAGCACCCCGTCGGGGTTACCAGAGACCCAGTACTTC. This codes for CASTPSGLPETQYF.

The V and J genes are TRBV9 and TRBJ2-1; 7 nucleotides line up with TRBD2. The CDR3 is 15 amino acids. Germline loops: CDR1 SGDLS, CDR2 YYNGEE. J was trimmed by 4 bases and V by 6 bases; bases with no gene match: 10. The CDR3 DNA follows: TGTGCCAGCACTCGACTAGCAGGGACGTACAATGAGCAGTTCTTC. As protein: CASTRLAGTYNEQFF.

This clone was picked up one time. The chain employs TRBV23-1 and TRBJ1-1; D unresolved. TRBV23-1 is reported as an ORF; its role is uncertain. The CDR3 extends over 13 amino acids. Trimming left V 4 bases short and J 11 bases short, with 17 bases between. CDR3 in amino acids: CASSPPPPTYAFF. DNA of the CDR3: TGCGCCAGCAGTCCCCCCCCTCCCACCTATGCTTTCTTT.

CDR3 residues: CASGAPYNEQFF. The CDR3 coding sequence is TGTGCCAGCGGGGCCCCCTACAATGAGCAGTTCTTC. V gene TRBV27 combines with J gene TRBJ2-1, with a possible D match to TRBD1 (5 bases). This CDR3 is built from 12 residues. V gave up 8 bases and J gave up 2 bases, with 7 bases separating them. In germline, CDR1 is MNHEY, CDR2 SMNVEV (reference sequence).

This chain joins TRBV7-3 and TRBJ2-1; D remains unclear. V lost 1 base, J lost 9 bases, and 16 bases lay in between. The CDR3 covers 15 residues. Germline values: CDR1 SGHTA, CDR2 FQGTGA. CDR3 sequence reads: CASSLMTRNGLEQFF. CDR3 nucleotides: TGTGCCAGCAGCTTAATGACCAGGAACGGTCTTGAGCAGTTCTTC.

The gene calls are TRBV19 and TRBJ2-1, with 7 bases lining up with TRBD1. Germline V gene sequence: CDR1 LNHDA, CDR2 SQIVND (reference sequence). Losses at the gene ends were 10 bases for V and 7 bases for J; bases not matched to a gene: 16. The CDR3 is made up of 15 amino acids. This CDR3 is CATQNPNRGFNEQFF. The CDR3 coding sequence is TGTGCCACACAAAACCCTAACAGGGGATTTAATGAGCAGTTCTTC.

The gene calls are TRBV30 and TRBJ2-7, with 16 positions matching TRBD2. CDR1 GTSNPN and CDR2 SVGIG come from the germline V gene (reference sequence). The CDR3 covers 16 residues. Losses at the gene ends were 2 bases for V and 2 bases for J; bases not matched to a gene: 3. CDR3 region: CAWSIGTSGGAYEQYF. Here the CDR3 DNA reads TGTGCCTGGAGTATCGGGACTAGCGGGGGGGCCTACGAGCAGTACTTC.

V and J are TRBV4-1 and TRBJ2-7, with 7 bases identical to TRBD1. This CDR3 contains 13 residues. J was trimmed by 4 bases and V by 4 bases; bases with no gene match: 4. In germline, CDR1 is MGHRA, CDR2 YSYEKL. The CDR3 DNA follows: TGCGCCAGCAGCCTTCAACAGGGGTACGAGCAGTACTTC. This encodes CASSLQQGYEQYF.

The V gene is TRBV2, the J gene TRBJ2-5; the D gene is possibly TRBD1 (6 bases). CDR3 size: 16 residues. V shed 2 bases and J shed 5 bases, with 18 bases lying between them. Germline V CDR1 and CDR2: SNHLY, FYNNEI. The CDR3 DNA is TGTGCCAGCAGTGAATTTGTGACAGGACCCACGGAGACCCAGTACTTC. This gives the protein CASSEFVTGPTETQYF.